Listed below are T cell receptor beta chains from one sample, sequenced in a study of T-cell reconstitution after alpha-beta-depleted transplantation in children. TCRdb redid the calling of the PCR reads with MiXCR, one entry per CDR3 protein. Here the sample spans hundreds of thousands of distinct CDR3 sequences, 7% to 9% being singletons. The sequenced sample was PBMCs, mostly from graft donor cells, obtained 360 days after TCRalphabeta/CD19-depleted stem cell transplant. The receptors originated from a male patient under 10 years old who had a stem cell transplant for acute myeloid leukemia, so the T cells may come from the graft donor. Each CDR3 is given with its conserved first and last residue. Fields, in order: clone size, D gene, J gene, V gene, CDR3 DNA, CDR3 protein. D genes are given only for firm matches. Expanded clones are given a class, and other clones once, few, many or no size at all.

clone_size: few
d_call: -
j_call: TRBJ2-7
v_call: TRBV19
cdr3_nt: TGTGCCAGTAGTAGCCATGACACCCCCAACTACGAGCAGTACTTC
cdr3_aa: CASSSHDTPNYEQYF

clone_size: few
d_call: -
j_call: TRBJ1-1
v_call: TRBV5-6
cdr3_nt: TGTGCCAGCAGCTTGGACACGGACACTGAAGCTTTCTTT
cdr3_aa: CASSLDTDTEAFF

clone_size: few
d_call: -
j_call: TRBJ2-2
v_call: TRBV5-1
cdr3_nt: TGCGCCAGCAGCTTGGGGGGCAGCTACACCGGGGAGCTGTTTTTT
cdr3_aa: CASSLGGSYTGELFF

clone_size: many
d_call: TRBD2
j_call: TRBJ2-3
v_call: TRBV15
cdr3_nt: TGTGCCACCAGCAGTAAGCGGGAGGGCACAGATACGCAGTATTTT
cdr3_aa: CATSSKREGTDTQYF

clone_size: few
d_call: -
j_call: TRBJ2-1
v_call: TRBV7-6
cdr3_nt: TGTGCCAGCAGCCACCCTGACAATGAGCAGTTCTTC
cdr3_aa: CASSHPDNEQFF

clone_size: -
d_call: -
j_call: TRBJ2-4
v_call: TRBV5-1
cdr3_nt: TGCGCCAGCACAGATCAGGGGAACATTCAGTACTTC
cdr3_aa: CASTDQGNIQYF

clone_size: many
d_call: -
j_call: TRBJ2-7
v_call: TRBV29-1
cdr3_nt: TGCAGCGTTGTAAGGTCAGGAGATTACGAGCAGTACTTC
cdr3_aa: CSVVRSGDYEQYF

clone_size: few
d_call: -
j_call: TRBJ2-7
v_call: TRBV5-1
cdr3_nt: TGCGCCAGCAGCTTGACCTCGGACTCCTCCTACGAGCAGTACTTC
cdr3_aa: CASSLTSDSSYEQYF

clone_size: many
d_call: -
j_call: TRBJ2-6
v_call: TRBV29-1
cdr3_nt: TGCAGCGAGGGGACAAGAAGCCCTCCTCACACCTCTGGGGCCAACGTCCTGACTTTC
cdr3_aa: CSEGTRSPPHTSGANVLTF

clone_size: few
d_call: TRBD1
j_call: TRBJ1-1
v_call: TRBV19
cdr3_nt: TGTGCCAGTACCCGACAGGGGAAAGGCTCTGAAGCTTTCTTT
cdr3_aa: CASTRQGKGSEAFF

clone_size: many
d_call: -
j_call: TRBJ1-3
v_call: TRBV5-1
cdr3_nt: TGCGCCAGCAGCTTGGAGGCTACCTTCTCTGGAAACACCATATATTTT
cdr3_aa: CASSLEATFSGNTIYF

clone_size: many
d_call: -
j_call: TRBJ1-5
v_call: TRBV12-3/TRBV12-4
cdr3_nt: TGTGCCAGCAGCATGGAGGGTAGCAATCAGCCCCAGCATTTT
cdr3_aa: CASSMEGSNQPQHF

clone_size: few
d_call: -
j_call: TRBJ1-3
v_call: TRBV7-3
cdr3_nt: TGTGCCAGCAGCACAGGGCCTGGAAACACCATATATTTT
cdr3_aa: CASSTGPGNTIYF

clone_size: few
d_call: TRBD1
j_call: TRBJ2-5
v_call: TRBV7-2
cdr3_nt: TGTGCCAGCAGCACAGACAGGGCCGAGACCCAGTACTTC
cdr3_aa: CASSTDRAETQYF

clone_size: -
d_call: -
j_call: TRBJ2-7
v_call: TRBV5-1
cdr3_nt: TGCGCCAGCAGCTTGGATGGTAGCTCCTACGAGCAGTACTTC
cdr3_aa: CASSLDGSSYEQYF

clone_size: many
d_call: TRBD2
j_call: TRBJ2-2
v_call: TRBV7-3
cdr3_nt: TGTGCCAGCAGCTCCCCTAGCGGGAGAGCCGGGGAGCTGTTTTTT
cdr3_aa: CASSSPSGRAGELFF

clone_size: many
d_call: TRBD1
j_call: TRBJ2-6
v_call: TRBV12-3/TRBV12-4
cdr3_nt: TGTGCCAGCAGGGTCGACAGGGGTGCTTCCGGGGCCAACGTCCTGACTTTC
cdr3_aa: CASRVDRGASGANVLTF

clone_size: -
d_call: -
j_call: TRBJ1-1
v_call: TRBV3-1
cdr3_nt: TGTGCCAGCAGCCAAGGGAGGGTAGTAAGGACTGAAGCTTTCTTT
cdr3_aa: CASSQGRVVRTEAFF

clone_size: many
d_call: TRBD2
j_call: TRBJ2-1
v_call: TRBV20-1
cdr3_nt: TGCAGTGCTAGTTCCCTAGCGGCAACGACCTACAATGAGCAGTTCTTC
cdr3_aa: CSASSLAATTYNEQFF

clone_size: many
d_call: TRBD1
j_call: TRBJ1-2
v_call: TRBV12-3/TRBV12-4
cdr3_nt: TGTGCCAGCAGGAGGGACAGCTATAACTATGGCTACACCTTC
cdr3_aa: CASRRDSYNYGYTF

clone_size: few
d_call: -
j_call: TRBJ2-6
v_call: TRBV12-3/TRBV12-4
cdr3_nt: TGTGCCAGCAGCTTATCCTTAGGGGGAGGGCCCTCTGGGGCCAACGTCCTGACTTTC
cdr3_aa: CASSLSLGGGPSGANVLTF

clone_size: -
d_call: -
j_call: TRBJ1-2
v_call: TRBV12-3/TRBV12-4
cdr3_nt: TGTGCCAGCAGTCCAATGGGCCTCTCTGGCTACACCTTC
cdr3_aa: CASSPMGLSGYTF

clone_size: many
d_call: TRBD2
j_call: TRBJ2-1
v_call: TRBV20-1
cdr3_nt: TGCAGTGCCCTGACTAGCGGGAGGAGAGATGAGCAGTTCTTC
cdr3_aa: CSALTSGRRDEQFF

clone_size: many
d_call: -
j_call: TRBJ2-3
v_call: TRBV28
cdr3_nt: TGTGCCAGCAGTTTATTAGGTAGCACAGATACGCAGTATTTT
cdr3_aa: CASSLLGSTDTQYF

clone_size: -
d_call: -
j_call: TRBJ1-3
v_call: TRBV14
cdr3_nt: TGTGCCAGCAGCGTAGGGGGCTCTGGAAACACCATATATTTT
cdr3_aa: CASSVGGSGNTIYF

clone_size: many
d_call: -
j_call: TRBJ2-5
v_call: TRBV7-9
cdr3_nt: TGTGCCAGCAGCTTACTAGGCGGAGAGACCCAGTACTTC
cdr3_aa: CASSLLGGETQYF